This T cell receptor (beta chain) was sequenced for a study of shared clonotypes between healthy human individuals. Study as a whole: Ranging from 18 to 49 in age, donors were two women and a few men.

Findings of the study overall: A handful of donors shared roughly 5% of their naive CD4 clonotypes. Generally, estimated richness proved larger in naive subsets than it did in memory subsets.

In the case of this clone: What it recognizes is unknown. Other nucleotide sequences in the sample specify the same CDR3.

Sequencing was performed with immunoSEQ multiplex PCR; in TCRdb, only in-frame clones are kept and a portion is missing. Of a few million clones in the sample, around 90% are singletons; the top ten hold over 0.12%. The sequence derives from a man between 18 and 29 years old in good health. The source material was naive CD4+ T cells sorted from blood. As for subset: CD45RA+ positively selected.

CDR3 DNA sequence: TGTGCCAGCAGTTACTCTAGGACAGGGGGAACTGAAGCTTTCTTT. This sequence encodes CASSYSRTGGTEAFF. This chain links TRBV6-6 with TRBJ1-1; TRBD1 matches 10 bases. V shed 0 bases, J shed 5 bases, and the junction held 3 bases outside the gene matches. The CDR3 contains 15 residues. Germline CDR1 MNHNY, CDR2 SVGAGI (reference sequence).